Listed here are 10 T cell receptor beta chains from one sample, sequenced in a study of blood T cell repertoires in COVID-19. Measured with immunoSEQ multiplex PCR; TCRdb has only the in-frame clones, and not every one. The table lists around 80,000 clones, roughly four fifths of them singletons. The sequenced sample was peripheral blood. These receptors were collected from a woman of 80 years or more with active or convalescent COVID-19.

The chain has TRBV28 and TRBJ1-2, with TRBD1 matching over 9 bases. Trimming at V came to 5 bases and at J to 3 bases, leaving 7 bases not matched to a gene. CDR1 is MDHEN, CDR2 SYDVKM, per germline. The CDR3 runs to 15 residues. Here the CDR3 DNA reads TGTGCCAGCAGTCTACCGGGACAGGGTTACTATGGCTACACCTTC. It encodes CASSLPGQGYYGYTF.

This clone has just a few counts. The chain combines TRBV5-1 with TRBJ1-2; 7 positions match TRBD1. Germline V CDR1 and CDR2: SGHRS, YFSETQ. The CDR3 extends over 14 amino acids. J lost 8 bases, V lost 5 bases, and 12 bases had no gene match. CDR3 amino acids: CASRPGGGQGGYTF. The CDR3 coding sequence is TGCGCCAGCAGGCCCGGAGGGGGCCAAGGAGGCTACACCTTC.

V usage is TRBV9 and J usage is TRBJ2-1, with 11 bases fitting TRBD2. In germline, CDR1 is SGDLS, CDR2 YYNGEE. Trimming removed 3 bases from V and 8 bases from J; junction bases left unmatched: 7. This CDR3 is 15 amino acids long. The DNA of the CDR3 is TGTGCCAGCAGCGCGGGACTAGCGGTCGGGCATGAGCAGTTCTTC. Translating it yields CASSAGLAVGHEQFF. The variable domain in full, with the rest retrieved from reference TRBV9 and TRBJ2-1, is DSGVTQTPKHLITATGQRVTLRCSPRSGDLSVYWYQQSLDQGLQFLIQYYNGEERAKGNILERFSAQQFPDLHSELNLSSLELGDSALYFCASSAGLAVGHEQFFGPGTRLTVL.

V and J are TRBV28 and TRBJ2-1; 8 positions agree with TRBD2. Germline CDR1 MDHEN, CDR2 SYDVKM. The ends lost 2 bases at V and 12 bases at J; junction bases unmatched: 15. The CDR3 sequence is 16 residues long. In DNA form, the CDR3 reads TGTGCCAGCAGTTTACCCTTACAGCGGGAACGGGGGGGGCAGTTCTTC. Protein: CASSLPLQRERGGQFF.

Only a few counts were recorded for this clone. The chain joins TRBV15 to TRBJ1-5; a weak D match, TRBD1 (6 bases). The CDR3 is 15 amino acids. Germline V gives CDR1 LNHNV, CDR2 YYDKDF (reference sequence). V was clipped by 4 bases and J by 6 bases, with 16 bases between them. The CDR3 region is CATSKSRGEGQPQHF. In DNA, the CDR3 is TGTGCCACCAGCAAGTCCAGGGGTGAGGGTCAGCCCCAGCATTTT.

The J gene is TRBJ2-2, the V gene TRBV7-8, with D tentatively TRBD2 (6 bases). Germline V gene lookup returns CDR1 SGHVS and CDR2 FQNEAQ. V lost 4 bases and J 4 bases, leaving 19 bases between the germline ends. The length of the CDR3 is 17 residues. CDR3 protein: CASSSHPGEVVTGELFF. The CDR3, as DNA: TGTGCCAGCAGCTCCCATCCGGGGGAGGTGGTCACCGGGGAGCTGTTTTTT.

V is TRBV7-9 and J is TRBJ2-2, with D perhaps matching TRBD2 (5 bases). The germline V and J ends were trimmed by 1 base and 6 bases, with 6 bases remaining between them. The CDR3 length is 13 residues. Germline values: CDR1 SEHNR, CDR2 FQNEAQ (reference sequence). This CDR3 reads CASSLGGSGELFF. The CDR3 bases are TGTGCCAGCAGCTTAGGAGGGTCCGGGGAGCTGTTTTTT.

The genes are TRBV6-2 or TRBV6-3 and TRBJ2-4, with 10 bases matching TRBD1. This CDR3 has 16 residues. Trimming removed 6 bases from V and 9 bases from J; junction bases left unmatched: 14. Germline V gene sequence: CDR1 MNHEY, CDR2 SVGEGT. The DNA of the CDR3 is TGTGCCAGCAGCTTCCCGGGACAGGGGCTGGGGGTCATTCAGTACTTC. It encodes CASSFPGQGLGVIQYF.

This clone was counted a single time. The chain is built from TRBV7-2 and TRBJ2-1, with D possibly being TRBD1 (6 bases). Trimming shortened V by 4 bases and J by 9 bases, and 16 bases separated the two germline ends. The CDR3 covers 14 residues. CDR1 and CDR2 from the germline V gene are SGHTA and FQGNSA. CDR3 nucleotide sequence: TGTGCCAGCAGCTCCAGCTCCAGGGGAATTGAGCAGTTCTTC. The encoded protein is CASSSSSRGIEQFF.

The chain couples TRBV9 to TRBJ1-4; 9 bases match TRBD1. The CDR3 has 20 amino acids. J lost 2 bases, V lost 3 bases, and 17 bases had no gene match. The V gene's germline CDR1 is SGDLS and CDR2 YYNGEE. DNA for the CDR3: TGTGCCAGCAGCGAAGGACTCCGGGGGACAGGGATGCTCACTAATGAAAAACTGTTTTTT. Protein sequence: CASSEGLRGTGMLTNEKLFF.